This T cell receptor (beta chain) was obtained from a study of graft-versus-host responses after intestinal transplantation. Study summary: For 2 to 4 years after anti-thymocyte globulin induction, all recipients took tacrolimus and steroids. Study results and limitations: Patients with graft-donor T cell macrochimerism had high graft-versus-host to host-versus-graft clonal ratios in allografts.

Looked up from germline, CDR1 is MNHEY and CDR2 is SMNVEV (reference sequence). V was clipped by 4 bases and J by 0 bases, with 10 bases between them. The CDR3 length is 15 residues. The assay was immunoSEQ multiplex PCR, and TCRdb's table has in-frame clones only and misses some. The table has 20,000 or so clones, roughly four fifths seen once. About this clone itself: What it binds is unknown.

Graft-derived tissue was subjected to processing to liberate intraepithelial and lamina propria lymphocytes. Specimen: ileum tissue, collected 12 days after intestinal transplant. This rearrangement joins TRBV27 to TRBJ2-1; TRBD2 is a possible D gene (5 bases). The origin of this receptor is a human patient who received an intestinal transplant, so some T cells may come from the graft donor. CDR3 DNA sequence: TGTGCCAGCAGTTCCGGACTCAGCTCCTACAATGAGCAGTTCTTC. Amino acid sequence: CASSSGLSSYNEQFF.